This T cell receptor (beta chain) was profiled in a study of blood T cell repertoires in COVID-19 (dated by TCRdb to about 2020). Regarding the study in general: The collaborator samples originated in the United States, Italy and Spain and spanned the acute and convalescent phases of COVID-19. The sample metadata nearly always contained a de-identified subject ID, COVID-19 status, age in years and sex. Deeply sampled blood TCRbeta repertoires from subjects exposed to, actively infected with, or recovered from COVID-19 were included in the dataset. The material from the prospective study consisted of cDNA or gDNA derived from T cells, B-cell-depleted T cells, or PBMCs. HLA class I and class II types, where available, came from metadata supplied by the sample provider rather than from assay-based typing. Samples came from the ongoing ImmuneRACE study (first 160 participants) plus 1,254 subjects from 6 global collaborators. A freely available public database, intended as a resource for researchers studying the immune response to SARS-CoV-2, is where the repertoires were released.

The immunoSEQ Assay, a bias-controlled multiplex PCR, was used to amplify TCRbeta CDR3 regions from genomic DNA. As for the original processing: The number of nucleated cells in each sample was estimated from the amplification of reference gene primers within the assay. To quantify the absolute abundance of each unique TCRbeta CDR3 rearrangement, sequence reads were collapsed and filtered. For each sample, productive Simpson clonality was calculated by taking the square root of Simpson's diversity index across productive rearrangements. TCRdb obtained this table from immuneACCESS and retained in-frame rearrangements with V and J assigned. These tables miss some clones; where compared with another copy, unresolved V genes account for less than half of the shortfall, and the remainder is unexplained. That table furnishes V, J and clone size, whereas the DNA furnished D and trimming. The sample profile shows 59,000 or so clones; more than 75% of them were found once. The ten largest clonotypes hold more than 7% of the sample.

Study-wide conclusions, independent of this receptor: The quantity of clinical and demographic metadata differed by source and by participant and was supplied without curation.

Each collaborating institution followed its own protocols to collect whole blood in K2EDTA tubes. For TCRbeta analysis, collaborator samples were shipped as frozen whole blood, as isolated PBMCs, or as DNA extracted from either sample type. V is cut back by 7 bases and J by 2 bases, with 9 bases in the junction unmatched. For CDR1 and CDR2, the germline V gene lists SQVTM and ANQGSEA. The CDR3 has 15 amino acids, counting the end cysteine and phenylalanine. Here the CDR3 DNA is all that survives: 45 bases in frame from base 1. On this clone: No cognate antigen has been identified for it. No clone much larger than this one lies a single base away; base qualities are absent.

Sequenced: peripheral blood. Here the chain combines TRBV29-1 and TRBJ2-4, and 9 junctional nucleotides match TRBD1. The clonotype was recovered from a man aged 55 to 70 with acute or convalescent COVID-19. At the DNA level, the sequence is TGCAGCGCGAAGACAGGGGGTTCCCCCAAAAACATTCAGTACTTC. This gives the protein CSAKTGGSPKNIQYF.